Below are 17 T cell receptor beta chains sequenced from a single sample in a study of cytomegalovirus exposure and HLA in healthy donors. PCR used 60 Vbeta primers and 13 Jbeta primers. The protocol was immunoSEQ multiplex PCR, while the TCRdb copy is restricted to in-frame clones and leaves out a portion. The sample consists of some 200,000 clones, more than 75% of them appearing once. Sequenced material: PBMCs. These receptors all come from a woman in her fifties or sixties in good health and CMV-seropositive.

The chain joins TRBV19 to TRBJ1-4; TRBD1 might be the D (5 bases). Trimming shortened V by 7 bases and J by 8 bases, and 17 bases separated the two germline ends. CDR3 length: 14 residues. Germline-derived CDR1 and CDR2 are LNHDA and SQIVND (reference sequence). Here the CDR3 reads CASTPGRAQEKLFF. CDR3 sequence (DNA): TGTGCCAGTACCCCAGGGAGGGCCCAGGAAAAACTGTTTTTT.

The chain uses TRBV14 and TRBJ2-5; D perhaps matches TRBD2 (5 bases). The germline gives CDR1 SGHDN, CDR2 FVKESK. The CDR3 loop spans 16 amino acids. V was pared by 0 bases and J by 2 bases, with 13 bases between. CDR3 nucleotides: TGTGCCAGCAGCCAAGATTTCCGGGGTTGGCAAGAGACCCAGTACTTC. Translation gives CASSQDFRGWQETQYF.

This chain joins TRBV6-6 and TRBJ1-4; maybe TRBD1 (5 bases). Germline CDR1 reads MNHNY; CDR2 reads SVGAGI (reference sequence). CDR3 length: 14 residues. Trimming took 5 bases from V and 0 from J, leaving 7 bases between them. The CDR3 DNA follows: TGTGCCAGCAGTCACAGGCCAACTAATGAAAAACTGTTTTTT. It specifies CASSHRPTNEKLFF.

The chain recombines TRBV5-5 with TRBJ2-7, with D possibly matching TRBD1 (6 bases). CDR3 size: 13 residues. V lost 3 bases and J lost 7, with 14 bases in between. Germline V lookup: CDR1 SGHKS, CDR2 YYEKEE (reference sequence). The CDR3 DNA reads TGTGCCAGCAGCTCCGGACAGCTTATAGAGCAGTACTTC. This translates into CASSSGQLIEQYF.

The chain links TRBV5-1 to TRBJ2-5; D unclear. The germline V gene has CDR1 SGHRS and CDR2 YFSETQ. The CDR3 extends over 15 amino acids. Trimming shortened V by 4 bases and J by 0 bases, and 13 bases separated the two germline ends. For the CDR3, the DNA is TGCGCCAGCAGCACCGCTAGTGGCGACCAAGAGACCCAGTACTTC. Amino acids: CASSTASGDQETQYF.

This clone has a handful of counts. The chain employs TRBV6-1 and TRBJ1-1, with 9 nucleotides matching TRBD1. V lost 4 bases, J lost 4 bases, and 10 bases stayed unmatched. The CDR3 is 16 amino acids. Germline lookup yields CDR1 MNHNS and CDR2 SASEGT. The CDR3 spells CASSVPGQGAGTEAFF. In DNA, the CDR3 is TGTGCCAGCAGTGTACCGGGACAGGGTGCGGGCACTGAAGCTTTCTTT.

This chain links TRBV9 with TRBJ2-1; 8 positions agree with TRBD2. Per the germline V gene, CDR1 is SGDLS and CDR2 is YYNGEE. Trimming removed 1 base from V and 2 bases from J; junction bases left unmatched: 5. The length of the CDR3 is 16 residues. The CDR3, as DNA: TGTGCCAGCAGCGTATCTAGCGGGCGCACCTACAATGAGCAGTTCTTC. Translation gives CASSVSSGRTYNEQFF.

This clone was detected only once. CDR3 residues: CASSSYEGGSEQYF. CDR3 DNA: TGTGCCAGCAGCTCCTACGAGGGAGGTTCCGAGCAGTACTTC. The rearrangement links TRBV7-3 to TRBJ2-7; D is possibly TRBD2 (6 bases). The germline V and J ends were trimmed by 4 bases and 6 bases, with 16 bases remaining between them. CDR1 and CDR2 from the germline V gene are SGHTA and FQGTGA. The CDR3 extends over 14 amino acids.

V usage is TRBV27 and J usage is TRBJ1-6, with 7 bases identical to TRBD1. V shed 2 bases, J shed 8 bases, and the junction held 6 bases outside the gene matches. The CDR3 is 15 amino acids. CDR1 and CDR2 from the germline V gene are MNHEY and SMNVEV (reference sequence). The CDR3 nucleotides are TGTGCCAGCAGTTTAGAATCGGGACAGTATTCACCCCTCCACTTT. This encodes CASSLESGQYSPLHF.

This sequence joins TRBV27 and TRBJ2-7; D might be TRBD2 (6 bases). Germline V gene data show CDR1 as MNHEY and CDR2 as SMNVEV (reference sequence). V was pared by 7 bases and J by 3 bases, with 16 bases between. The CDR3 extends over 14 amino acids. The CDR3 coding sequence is TGTGCCAGCACCCCTCAGATGGGGGGCTACGAGCAGTACTTC. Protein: CASTPQMGGYEQYF.

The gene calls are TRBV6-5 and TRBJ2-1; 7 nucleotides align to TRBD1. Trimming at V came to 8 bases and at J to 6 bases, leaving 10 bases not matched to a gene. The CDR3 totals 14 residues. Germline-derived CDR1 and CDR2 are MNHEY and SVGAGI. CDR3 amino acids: CASRTPSGGNEQFF. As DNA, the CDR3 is TGTGCCAGCCGTACTCCCTCAGGGGGCAATGAGCAGTTCTTC.

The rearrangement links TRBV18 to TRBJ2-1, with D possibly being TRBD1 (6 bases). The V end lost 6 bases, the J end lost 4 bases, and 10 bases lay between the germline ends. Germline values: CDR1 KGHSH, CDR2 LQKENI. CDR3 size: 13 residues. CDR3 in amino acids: CASSHGQYNEQFF. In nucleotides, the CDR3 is TGTGCCAGCTCCCACGGACAGTACAATGAGCAGTTCTTC.

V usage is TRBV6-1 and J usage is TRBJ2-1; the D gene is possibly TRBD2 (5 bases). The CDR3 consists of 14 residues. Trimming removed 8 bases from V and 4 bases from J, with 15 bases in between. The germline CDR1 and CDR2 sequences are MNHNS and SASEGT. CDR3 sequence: CASVKDSAYNEQFF. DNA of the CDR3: TGTGCCAGCGTAAAGGACTCCGCATACAATGAGCAGTTCTTC.

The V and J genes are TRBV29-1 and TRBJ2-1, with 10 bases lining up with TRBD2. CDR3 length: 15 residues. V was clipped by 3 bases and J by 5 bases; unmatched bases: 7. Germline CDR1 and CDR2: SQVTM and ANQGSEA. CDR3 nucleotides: TGCAGCGTTGAGAAAGCGGGGGGGCCCCACAATGAGCAGTTCTTC. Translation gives CSVEKAGGPHNEQFF.

CDR3 coding DNA: TGTGCCAGCAGCGAGGGGACTAGCGGGGGGGTGGGTCAAGAGACCCAGTACTTC. This translates into CASSEGTSGGVGQETQYF. The chain couples TRBV9 to TRBJ2-5; 16 nucleotides align to TRBD2. After removal of 3 bases from V and 2 bases from J, the junction contained 7 bases not matched to a gene. The germline V gene encodes CDR1 SGDLS and CDR2 YYNGEE. This CDR3 contains 18 residues.

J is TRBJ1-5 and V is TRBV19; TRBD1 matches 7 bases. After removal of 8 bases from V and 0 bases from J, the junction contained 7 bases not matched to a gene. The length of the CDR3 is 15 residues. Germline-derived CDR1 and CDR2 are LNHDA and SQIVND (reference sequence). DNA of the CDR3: TGTGCCAGTTTGGACAGGCCCCATAGCAATCAGCCCCAGCATTTT. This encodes CASLDRPHSNQPQHF. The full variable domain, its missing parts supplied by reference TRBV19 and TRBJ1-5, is DGGITQSPKYLFRKEGQNVTLSCEQNLNHDAMYWYRQDPGQGLRLIYYSQIVNDFQKGDIAEGYSVSREKKESFPLTVTSAQKNPTAFYLCASLDRPHSNQPQHFGDGTRLSIL.

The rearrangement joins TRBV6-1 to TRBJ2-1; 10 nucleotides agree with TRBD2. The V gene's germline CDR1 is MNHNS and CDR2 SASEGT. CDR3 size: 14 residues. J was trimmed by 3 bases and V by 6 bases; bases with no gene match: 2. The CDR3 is CASRQRGGYNEQFF. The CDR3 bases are TGTGCCAGCAGACAGCGGGGGGGCTACAATGAGCAGTTCTTC.